One T cell receptor (beta chain) is described in this entry. The data originate from a study of control samples from healthy donors and cancer patients. Some clones are missing from TCRdb's copy, which holds only in-frame ones; the method was immunoSEQ multiplex PCR. The sample contains about 60,000 clones, 88% of which appear only once. J gave up 5 bases and V 10 bases, and 10 bases lay outside the gene matches. The CDR3 sequence is 13 residues long. Germline V CDR1 and CDR2: MNHEY, SVGAGI. V and J are TRBV6-5 and TRBJ2-5, with 7 bases aligning to TRBD1. The origin of this receptor is a man over 45 in good health. The material sequenced was blood. The CDR3 bases are TGTGCCACCCAGGGGACAGCTACGGAGACCCAGTACTTC. The encoded protein is CATQGTATETQYF.